This T cell receptor (beta chain) was profiled in a study of beta chain features in type 1 diabetes. With V trimmed by 3 bases and J by 6 bases, 8 bases remained unmatched. There are 15 residues in the CDR3. Looked up from germline, CDR1 is LNHDA and CDR2 is SQIVND (reference sequence). This clone was counted at least ten times. Expressed TCRB transcripts were sequenced because the entire RNA isolate underwent reverse transcription. The data were produced by immunoSEQ multiplex PCR, yet TCRdb's version contains in-frame clones alone and is incomplete. This sample has under 300,000 clones, with about 30% found just once.

J is TRBJ2-1 and V is TRBV19, with TRBD1 matching 7 bases. The TCR comes from a man aged 25 to 40 in good health. Sequencing input: central memory CD4+ T cells from blood. CDR3 region: CASSIWTGLGNEQFF. The CDR3, as DNA: TGTGCCAGTAGTATCTGGACAGGTTTGGGCAATGAGCAGTTCTTC.